Below, 3 T cell receptor beta chains from the same sample are listed, as sequenced in a study of PD-1 blockade in classical Hodgkin lymphoma. After autologous stem cell transplantation all patients relapsed, and prior brentuximab vedotin exposure differed between cohorts. Sequencing used immunoSEQ multiplex PCR; TCRdb keeps in-frame clones, though not all of them. The data show about 32,000 clones, roughly 80% seen once. The material sequenced was peripheral blood mononuclear cells (PBMCs), taken at baseline. The receptors derive from a human donor with classical Hodgkin lymphoma.

In this sample, this clone turned up a few times. The V gene is TRBV6-1, the J gene TRBJ1-2, with a possible D match to TRBD1 (5 bases). V dropped 2 bases and J dropped 2 bases, with 9 bases sitting between them. The CDR3 extends over 14 amino acids. The germline CDR1 and CDR2 sequences are MNHNS and SASEGT. CDR3 loop: CASSESTANYGYTF. The CDR3 DNA sequence: TGTGCCAGCAGTGAATCGACAGCAAACTATGGCTACACCTTC.

This clone was found once. The rearrangement links TRBV5-1 to TRBJ2-3, with 12 bases matching TRBD2. Germline CDR1 and CDR2: SGHRS and YFSETQ. This CDR3 has 16 residues. V dropped 4 bases and J dropped 0; count of bases not matched to a gene: 3. CDR3 DNA sequence: TGCGCCAGCAGCCTCGGACTAGCGGGGAGCACAGATACGCAGTATTTT. Its protein product is CASSLGLAGSTDTQYF.

The gene calls are TRBV4-3 and TRBJ1-4; D is undetermined. Deletions cut 1 base from V and 10 bases from J, with 22 bases between. The CDR3 is 17 amino acids. The germline V gene has CDR1 LGHNA and CDR2 YSLEER. CDR3 in amino acids: CASSQVTGPSPDRKLFF. The CDR3 DNA is TGCGCCAGCAGCCAAGTAACTGGACCCTCTCCGGATCGAAAACTGTTTTTT.